This T cell receptor beta chain appears in the sequencing data of a study of shared clonotypes between healthy human individuals. The CDR3 has 14 amino acids. Germline assignment: CDR1 SQVTM and CDR2 ANQGSEA. V shed 1 base and J shed 2 bases, with 11 bases lying between them. Assay used: immunoSEQ multiplex PCR; TCRdb lists only in-frame clones, some missing. Counted here are 950,000 to 1,100,000 clones, approximately 78% occurring once; the ten biggest clones make up 0.55% to 0.7%. As to this clone: The sample holds other DNA sequences that translate to the same CDR3.

The gene calls are TRBV29-1 and TRBJ1-2; D possibly corresponds to TRBD1 (5 bases). The sequenced sample was memory CD4+ T cells from PBMCs. The subset here: CD45RA-negative fraction. The sequence came from a man between 18 and 29 years old in good health. Some clones in this sample may be carry-over from other donors' samples. CDR3 in amino acids: CSVEGRGRNYGYTF. The CDR3 DNA reads as TGCAGCGTTGAAGGGCGGGGCAGGAACTATGGCTACACCTTC.